Shown below are 14 T cell receptor beta chains from a single sample sequenced in a study of cytomegalovirus exposure and HLA in healthy donors. Data came from immunoSEQ multiplex PCR; TCRdb stores just in-frame clones and leaves some out. Altogether some 80,000 clones are present, 95% to 97% being singletons, with the ten largest covering 1.6%. Sample: PBMCs. These TCRs come from a man between 18 and 35 years old in good health and CMV-seropositive.

V and J are TRBV7-8 and TRBJ2-2, with 8 bases fitting TRBD2. V lost 0 bases, J lost 5 bases, and 8 bases stayed unmatched. Germline CDR1 and CDR2: SGHVS and FQNEAQ. The CDR3 is made up of 17 amino acids. The CDR3 DNA reads as TGTGCCAGCAGCTTAGCCGGGGGGGCGCCGGGGACCGGGGAGCTGTTTTTT. Its translation: CASSLAGGAPGTGELFF. Using reference TRBV7-8 and TRBJ2-2 for the parts outside the CDR3, the full variable domain is GAGVSQSPRYKVAKRGQDVALRCDPISGHVSLFWYQQALGQGPEFLTYFQNEAQLDKSGLPSDRFFAERPEGSVSTLKIQRTQQEDSAVYLCASSLAGGAPGTGELFFGEGSRLTVL.

The chain links TRBV9 to TRBJ2-1; D perhaps matches TRBD1 (5 bases). Deletions cut 4 bases from V and 9 bases from J, with 20 bases between. From germline, CDR1 is SGDLS and CDR2 YYNGEE. This CDR3 comprises 15 residues. The chain's CDR3 is CASSPFDRPLSEQFF. CDR3 coding DNA: TGTGCCAGCAGCCCATTCGACAGACCCTTGAGTGAGCAGTTCTTC.

The chain recombines TRBV5-4 with TRBJ2-3, with TRBD1 identical over 7 bases. V lost 4 bases and J lost 0; bases outside the gene matches: 11. Germline V lookup: CDR1 SGHNT, CDR2 YYREEE (reference sequence). This CDR3 has 17 amino acids. CDR3 region: CASSIDRVEISTDTQYF. CDR3 bases: TGTGCCAGCAGCATCGACAGGGTCGAGATTAGCACAGATACGCAGTATTTT.

V and J are TRBV2 and TRBJ2-5; D ambiguous. The ends were cut back, 4 bases at V and 4 bases at J, with 4 bases in the middle. This CDR3 is 11 amino acids long. Germline V gene data show CDR1 as SNHLY and CDR2 as FYNNEI. The CDR3 bases are TGTGCCAGCAGTGCCGGAGAGACCCAGTACTTC. Its protein product is CASSAGETQYF.

The rearrangement links TRBV27 to TRBJ2-1; weak D call: TRBD2 (6 bases). Germline CDR1 reads MNHEY; CDR2 reads SMNVEV (reference sequence). Trimming stripped 4 bases from V and 8 bases from J, with 18 bases between. The CDR3 contains 15 residues. CDR3 DNA sequence: TGTGCCAGCAGTTCTGGGGGGAAGGGGAAAGATGAGCAGTTCTTC. It is translated as CASSSGGKGKDEQFF.

V is TRBV9 and J is TRBJ2-3, with 8 bases lining up with TRBD2. This CDR3 comprises 14 residues. J lost 8 bases, V lost 0 bases, and 5 bases had no gene match. CDR1 SGDLS and CDR2 YYNGEE come from the germline V gene. Here the CDR3 DNA reads TGTGCCAGCAGCGTAGTTGGACGGGGGGGTACGCAGTATTTT. It codes for CASSVVGRGGTQYF.

This clone has only a few counts. V and J are TRBV5-1 and TRBJ2-7; the D gene is possibly TRBD2 (5 bases). The germline CDR1 and CDR2 sequences are SGHRS and YFSETQ. The CDR3 covers 14 residues. V dropped 0 bases and J dropped 4 bases, with 11 bases sitting between them. CDR3: CASSLEASSYEQYF. The CDR3 DNA follows: TGCGCCAGCAGCTTGGAAGCTAGCTCGTACGAGCAGTACTTC.

The chain employs TRBV27 and TRBJ2-3; tentative D call: TRBD2 (6 bases). The germline CDR1 and CDR2 sequences are MNHEY and SMNVEV (reference sequence). V lost 7 bases and J 7 bases, leaving 21 bases between the germline ends. CDR3 size: 15 residues. CDR3 bases: TGTGCCAGCATAGGGTTGAGTAGCGGTGGTCATACGCAGTATTTT. It translates to CASIGLSSGGHTQYF.

The rearrangement joins TRBV7-8 to TRBJ1-1; D gene unclear. The germline V and J ends were trimmed by 5 bases and 1 base, with 8 bases remaining between them. Germline V gene sequence: CDR1 SGHVS, CDR2 FQNEAQ. This CDR3 region has 13 residues. The CDR3 reads CASSHAGNTEAFF. CDR3 bases: TGTGCCAGCAGCCATGCGGGGAACACTGAAGCTTTCTTT.

This chain links TRBV5-6 with TRBJ1-2, with D possibly being TRBD1 (5 bases). The CDR3 runs to 14 residues. The germline gives CDR1 SGHDT, CDR2 YYEEEE. Trimming cost V 6 bases and J 2 bases, with 14 bases left between them. As DNA, the CDR3 is TGTGCCAGCACCCCCCCCGGGGGGAACTATGGCTACACCTTC. Translated: CASTPPGGNYGYTF.

This sequence joins TRBV27 and TRBJ1-4, with a tentative D call TRBD1 (6 bases). V lost 7 bases to trimming and J lost 0 bases, with 9 bases between them. Germline lookup yields CDR1 MNHEY and CDR2 SMNVEV (reference sequence). This CDR3 spans 14 amino acids. In DNA, the CDR3 is TGTGCCAGCACCTCAGGGGCAACTAATGAAAAACTGTTTTTT. Its translation is CASTSGATNEKLFF.

This sequence joins TRBV27 and TRBJ2-7; D possibly corresponds to TRBD2 (6 bases). V lost 7 bases and J lost 6, with 19 bases in between. Looked up from germline, CDR1 is MNHEY and CDR2 is SMNVEV (reference sequence). CDR3 length: 14 residues. The CDR3 is CASNLRRGQGEQYF. In DNA form, the CDR3 reads TGTGCCAGCAATCTTCGGAGGGGCCAGGGCGAGCAGTACTTC.

V gene TRBV2 combines with J gene TRBJ1-1, with unresolved D. Trimming stripped 1 base from V and 5 bases from J, with 8 bases between. This CDR3 region has 13 residues. Germline V gene sequence: CDR1 SNHLY, CDR2 FYNNEI. The CDR3 loop reads CASSEDEGTEAFF. DNA of the CDR3: TGTGCCAGCAGTGAAGACGAGGGTACTGAAGCTTTCTTT.

This chain's CDR3 is CASSQVSDEQFF. The CDR3 DNA reads TGCGCCAGCAGCCAAGTGTCGGATGAGCAGTTCTTC. The V call is TRBV4-1, the J call TRBJ2-1; D unresolved. V was cut by 1 base and J by 8 bases, with 6 bases left in between. Germline CDR1 and CDR2: MGHRA and YSYEKL. This CDR3 region has 12 residues.